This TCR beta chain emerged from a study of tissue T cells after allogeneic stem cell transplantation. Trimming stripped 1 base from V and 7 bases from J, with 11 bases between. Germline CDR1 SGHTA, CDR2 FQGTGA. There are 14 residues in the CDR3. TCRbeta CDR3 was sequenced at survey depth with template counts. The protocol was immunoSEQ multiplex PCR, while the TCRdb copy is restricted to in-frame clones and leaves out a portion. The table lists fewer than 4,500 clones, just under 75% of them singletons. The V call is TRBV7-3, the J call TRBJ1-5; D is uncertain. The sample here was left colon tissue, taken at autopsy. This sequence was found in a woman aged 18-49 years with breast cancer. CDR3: CASSLKSREQPQHF. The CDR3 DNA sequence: TGTGCCAGCAGCTTAAAATCGCGGGAGCAGCCCCAGCATTTT.